This TCR beta chain was sequenced during a study of OX40 agonist ivuxolimab in advanced cancers. Looking at the study overall: Patients received intravenous ivuxolimab every 2 weeks at 0.01 to 10 mg/kg. The dose-escalation cohort was over 65% male, with a mean age of about 56 years, ranging roughly 23 to 79. Study results and caveats: Dose levels from 0.1 to 3.0 mg/kg saw CD4+ and CD8+ blood T cells expand clonally by week 6. Among the lowest levels of clonal expansion were found in partial responders at 0.1-3.0 mg/kg.

TCRdb's copy holds only in-frame clones and misses some; the assay was immunoSEQ multiplex PCR. The sample records tens of thousands of clones, roughly 94% being singletons. Germline assignment: CDR1 SGHTA and CDR2 FQGNSA. The CDR3 loop spans 15 amino acids. Germline trimming cut 5 bases from V and 9 bases from J; bases unmatched to any gene: 8. Details on this clone: The antigen remains unidentified.

This clonotype originated in an adult with an advanced solid tumor such as melanoma, head and neck, liver or kidney cancer. This chain links TRBV7-2 with TRBJ2-1; TRBD2 aligns across 12 bases. The sequences come from CD4+ or CD8+ T cells sorted from blood, collected in a trial of the OX40 agonist ivuxolimab. The CDR3 is CASSQTSGRGSEQFF. The CDR3 nucleotides read TGTGCCAGCAGCCAGACTAGCGGGAGAGGTAGTGAGCAGTTCTTC.